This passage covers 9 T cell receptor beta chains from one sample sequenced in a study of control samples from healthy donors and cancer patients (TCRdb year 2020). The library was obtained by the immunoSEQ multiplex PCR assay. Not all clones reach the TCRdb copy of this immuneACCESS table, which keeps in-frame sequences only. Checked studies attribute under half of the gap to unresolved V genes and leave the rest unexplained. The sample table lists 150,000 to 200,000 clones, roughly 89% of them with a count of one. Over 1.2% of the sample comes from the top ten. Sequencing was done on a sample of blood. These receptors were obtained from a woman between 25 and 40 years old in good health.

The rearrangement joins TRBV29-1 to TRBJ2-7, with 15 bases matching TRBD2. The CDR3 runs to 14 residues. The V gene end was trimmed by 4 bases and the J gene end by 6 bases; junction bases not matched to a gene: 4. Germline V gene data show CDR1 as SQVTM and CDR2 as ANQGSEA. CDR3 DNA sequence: TGCAGCGTTGGAGGGACTAGCGGGGGGATCGAGCAGTACTTC. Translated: CSVGGTSGGIEQYF.

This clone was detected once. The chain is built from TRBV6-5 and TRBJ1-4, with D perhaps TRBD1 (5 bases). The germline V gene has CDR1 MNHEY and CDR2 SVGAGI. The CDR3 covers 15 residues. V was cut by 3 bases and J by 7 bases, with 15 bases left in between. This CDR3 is CASSYIRDGGEKLFF. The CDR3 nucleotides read TGTGCCAGCAGTTATATAAGGGACGGAGGTGAAAAACTGTTTTTT.

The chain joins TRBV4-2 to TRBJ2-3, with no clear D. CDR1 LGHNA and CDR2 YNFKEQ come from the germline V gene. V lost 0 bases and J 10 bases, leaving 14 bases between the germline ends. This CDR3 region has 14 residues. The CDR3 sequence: CASSQEGRNDPQYF. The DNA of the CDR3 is TGTGCCAGCAGCCAAGAGGGCAGAAACGACCCGCAGTATTTT.

CDR3 sequence: CASSSLEYNEQFF. DNA of the CDR3: TGTGCCAGCAGTTCACTAGAGTACAATGAGCAGTTCTTC. The chain joins TRBV28 to TRBJ2-1; D is possibly TRBD2 (5 bases). The V and J ends lost 4 bases and 4 bases respectively, with 8 bases between them. Germline V gene data show CDR1 as MDHEN and CDR2 as SYDVKM. The CDR3 consists of 13 residues. The full variable domain, in which reference TRBV28 and TRBJ2-1 provide the parts outside the CDR3, is DVKVTQSSRYLVKRTGEKVFLECVQDMDHENMFWYRQDPGLGLRLIYFSYDVKMKEKGDIPEGYSVSREKKERFSLILESASTNQTSMYLCASSSLEYNEQFFGPGTRLTVL.

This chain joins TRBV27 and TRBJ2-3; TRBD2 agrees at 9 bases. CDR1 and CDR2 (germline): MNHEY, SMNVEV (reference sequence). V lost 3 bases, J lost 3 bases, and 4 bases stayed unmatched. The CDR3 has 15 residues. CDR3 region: CASSFGGGATDTQYF. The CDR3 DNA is TGTGCCAGCAGTTTCGGCGGGGGGGCGACAGATACGCAGTATTTT.

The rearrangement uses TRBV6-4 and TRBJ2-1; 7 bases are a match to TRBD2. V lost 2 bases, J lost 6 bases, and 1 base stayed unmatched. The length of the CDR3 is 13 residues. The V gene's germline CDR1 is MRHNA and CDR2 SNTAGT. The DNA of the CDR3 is TGTGCCAGCAGTGACGGCGGGAGCAATGAGCAGTTCTTC. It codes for CASSDGGSNEQFF.

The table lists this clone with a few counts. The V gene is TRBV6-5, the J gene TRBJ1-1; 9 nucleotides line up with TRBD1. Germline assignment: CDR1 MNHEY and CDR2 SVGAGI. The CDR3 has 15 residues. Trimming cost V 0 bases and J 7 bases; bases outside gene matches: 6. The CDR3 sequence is CASSYSTGGPDEAFF. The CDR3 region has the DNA TGTGCCAGCAGTTACTCGACAGGGGGACCGGATGAAGCTTTCTTT.

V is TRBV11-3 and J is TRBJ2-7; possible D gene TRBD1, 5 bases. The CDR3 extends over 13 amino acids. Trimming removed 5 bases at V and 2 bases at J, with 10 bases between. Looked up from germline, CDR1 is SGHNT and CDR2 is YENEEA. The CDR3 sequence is CASSGARPYEQYF. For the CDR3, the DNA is TGTGCCAGCAGCGGGGCCCGACCCTACGAGCAGTACTTC.

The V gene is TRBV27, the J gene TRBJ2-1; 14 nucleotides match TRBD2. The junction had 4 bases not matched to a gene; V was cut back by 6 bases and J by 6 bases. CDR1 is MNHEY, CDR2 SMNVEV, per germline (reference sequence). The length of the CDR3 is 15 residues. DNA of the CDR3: TGTGCCAGCAGGGGACTAGCGGGGGCTCTCAATGAGCAGTTCTTC. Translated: CASRGLAGALNEQFF.